This is a list of T cell receptor beta chains from one sample in a study of cytomegalovirus exposure and HLA in healthy donors. Repertoires were generated with immunoSEQ multiplex PCR, while TCRdb's copy carries only in-frame clones and drops some. This sample has 150,000 to 200,000 clones, with about 85% found just once. Sequences were obtained from PBMCs. Receptor source: a man aged 18-30 years in good health and CMV-seropositive. Each CDR3 is given with its conserved first and last residue. The order of the fields is D gene, clone size, V gene, J gene, CDR3 protein, CDR3 DNA. The D gene is left open where the match is weak. Not all rows give a size; the values are once, few, many and, for expanded clones, a class.

>NA|NA|TRBV2|TRBJ2-7
CASSLTVPPYEQYF
TGTGCCAGCAGTTTAACAGTCCCTCCCTACGAGCAGTACTTC
>TRBD2|NA|TRBV7-9|TRBJ2-5
CSSSLSGLAFGETQYF
TGTTCCAGCAGCTTATCGGGACTAGCGTTCGGGGAGACCCAGTACTTC
>NA|NA|TRBV2|TRBJ2-2
CASSDSTGAGELFF
TGTGCCAGCAGTGATAGTACGGGGGCCGGGGAGCTGTTTTTT
>NA|NA|TRBV5-6|TRBJ1-5
CASSLGAPNQPQHF
TGTGCCAGCAGCTTGGGGGCCCCCAATCAGCCCCAGCATTTT
>TRBD1|NA|TRBV4-3|TRBJ2-3
CASSLTGGATDTQYF
TGCGCCAGCAGCTTGACAGGGGGCGCAACAGATACGCAGTATTTT
>TRBD2|once|TRBV4-3|TRBJ2-1
CASSQDVPLRGGLYEQFF
TGCGCCAGCAGCCAAGATGTCCCATTGCGGGGGGGGCTCTATGAGCAGTTCTTC
>NA|NA|TRBV5-8|TRBJ2-7
CASTATRFRYEQYF
TGTGCCAGCACCGCCACCCGGTTCCGGTACGAGCAGTACTTC
>NA|NA|TRBV14|TRBJ1-3
CASSLGTVMFGNTIYF
TGTGCCAGCAGCCTCGGGACTGTTATGTTCGGAAACACCATATATTTT
>NA|NA|TRBV2|TRBJ1-3
CASNPSRSGNTIYF
TGTGCCAGTAACCCCAGCAGGTCCGGAAACACCATATATTTT
>TRBD2|NA|TRBV9|TRBJ2-3
CASSAQESRGGTDTQYF
TGTGCCAGCAGCGCCCAGGAATCGCGGGGGGGCACAGATACGCAGTATTTT
>NA|NA|TRBV6-5|TRBJ2-3
CASSYDGREADTQYF
TGTGCCAGCAGTTACGATGGCAGGGAGGCGGATACGCAGTATTTT
>TRBD1|NA|TRBV10-3|TRBJ2-1
CAIRQGLDDEQFF
TGTGCCATCAGACAGGGGTTGGACGATGAGCAGTTCTTC
>TRBD1|NA|TRBV4-3|TRBJ1-1
CASSQETGSMNTEAFF
TGCGCCAGCAGCCAAGAGACAGGGTCCATGAACACTGAAGCTTTCTTT
>TRBD1|NA|TRBV2|TRBJ2-7
CASKTGAYEQYF
TGTGCCAGCAAGACAGGGGCGTACGAGCAGTACTTC
>TRBD2|NA|TRBV2|TRBJ2-5
CASTPGLAGGPRETQYF
TGTGCCAGCACCCCGGGACTAGCGGGGGGGCCGAGAGAGACCCAGTACTTC
>TRBD2|NA|TRBV29-1|TRBJ2-2
CSAERGLAGGELFF
TGCAGCGCTGAGCGGGGCCTAGCTGGCGGGGAGCTGTTTTTT
>TRBD2|NA|TRBV7-2|TRBJ2-1
CASSFGGGLNNEQFF
TGTGCCAGCAGCTTTGGCGGGGGGCTTAACAATGAGCAGTTCTTC
>TRBD2|NA|TRBV11-2|TRBJ2-1
CASSLDRAGGGYNEQFF
TGTGCCAGCAGCTTAGATCGAGCGGGGGGCGGATACAATGAGCAGTTCTTC
>NA|NA|TRBV5-8|TRBJ2-1
CASSPGRLGQYGNEQFF
TGTGCCAGCAGCCCTGGGAGGTTGGGGCAGTACGGGAATGAGCAGTTCTTC
>NA|NA|TRBV11-2|TRBJ1-1
CASSLVPSEAFF
TGTGCCAGCAGCTTAGTTCCTAGTGAAGCTTTCTTT
>TRBD1|few|TRBV6-5|TRBJ1-2
CASSPPGQGNYGYTF
TGTGCCAGCAGTCCGCCGGGACAGGGGAACTATGGCTACACCTTC
>NA|few|TRBV6-1|TRBJ1-1
CASRAERLANTEAFF
TGTGCCAGCAGGGCCGAGAGACTGGCGAACACTGAAGCTTTCTTT
>TRBD1|NA|TRBV5-1|TRBJ2-5
CASSLGDRGWETQYF
TGCGCCAGCAGCTTGGGGGACAGGGGATGGGAGACCCAGTACTTC
>NA|NA|TRBV6-6|TRBJ2-7
CASSYSDSSYEQYF
TGTGCCAGCAGTTACTCGGACAGCTCCTACGAGCAGTACTTC
>NA|NA|TRBV7-8|TRBJ2-5
CASSPSIGQETQYF
TGTGCCAGCAGCCCCTCCATCGGGCAAGAGACCCAGTACTTC
>NA|few|TRBV11-2|TRBJ2-1
CASSFHSGRFNEQFF
TGTGCCAGCAGCTTCCACTCAGGCAGGTTCAATGAGCAGTTCTTC
>TRBD1|NA|TRBV4-3|TRBJ1-2
CASSQEDRGPPNYGYTF
TGCGCCAGCAGCCAAGAGGACAGGGGGCCCCCTAACTATGGCTACACCTTC
>NA|NA|TRBV6-5|TRBJ2-5
CASSYGGAGETQYF
TGTGCCAGCAGTTACGGGGGGGCGGGAGAGACCCAGTACTTC
>NA|NA|TRBV7-9|TRBJ1-1
CASSLTPPAGVVAEAFF
TGTGCCAGCAGCTTAACCCCCCCCGCGGGGGTAGTCGCTGAAGCTTTCTTT
>TRBD2|once|TRBV5-1|TRBJ2-3
CASRLAGGTDTQYF
TGCGCCAGCAGGCTAGCGGGGGGCACAGATACGCAGTATTTT
>TRBD1|NA|TRBV4-1|TRBJ1-3
CASSPGQLSGNTIYF
TGCGCCAGCAGCCCGGGACAGCTCTCTGGAAACACCATATATTTT
>TRBD2|NA|TRBV19|TRBJ2-2
CASSMASGRSGPGELFF
TGTGCCAGTAGTATGGCTAGCGGGCGATCGGGTCCCGGGGAGCTGTTTTTT
>NA|NA|TRBV5-1|TRBJ2-7
CASSLRPTPRNEQYF
TGCGCCAGCAGCCTAAGGCCCACTCCTAGGAACGAGCAGTACTTC
>NA|few|TRBV7-2|TRBJ1-5
CASSSLDSNQPQHF
TGTGCCAGCAGCTCCTTAGATTCTAATCAGCCCCAGCATTTT
>NA|NA|TRBV13|TRBJ2-3
CASSSVAQQGDTDTQYF
TGTGCCAGCAGCTCAGTCGCCCAACAGGGAGATACAGATACGCAGTATTTT
>TRBD2|NA|TRBV2|TRBJ2-5
CASRVRRGFETQYF
TGTGCCAGCAGGGTTCGGCGGGGGTTTGAGACCCAGTACTTC